These 18 T cell receptor beta chains were sequenced from one sample in a study of control samples from healthy donors and cancer patients. Profiled with immunoSEQ multiplex PCR; TCRdb holds only in-frame clones, not every one. The data show about 120,000 clones, about 95% seen once. Sequencing used blood. These TCRs come from a man between 25 and 39 years old in good health.

The J gene is TRBJ1-1, the V gene TRBV10-3; D ambiguous. Trimming left V 0 bases short and J 11 bases short, with 19 bases between. This CDR3 is 15 amino acids long. Germline V gene data show CDR1 as ENHRY and CDR2 as SYGVKD. The CDR3 reads CAISESRGSVGKAFF. In nucleotides, the CDR3 is TGTGCCATCAGTGAGTCGAGAGGGTCGGTAGGCAAGGCTTTCTTT.

The chain uses TRBV4-2 and TRBJ1-6; D is perhaps TRBD1 (5 bases). V lost 5 bases, J lost 9 bases, and 14 bases lay in between. Germline CDR1 is LGHNA and CDR2 is YNFKEQ. The CDR3 loop spans 14 amino acids. The CDR3 here is CASSRGGESSPLHF. DNA for the CDR3: TGTGCCAGCAGCAGGGGCGGGGAAAGTTCACCCCTCCACTTT.

This clone was seen just once. The V call is TRBV12-5, the J call TRBJ1-1, with D maybe TRBD1 (5 bases). With 1 base removed from V and 9 bases from J, the gap between germline ends came to 12 bases. There are 13 residues in the CDR3. Germline CDR1 is LGHNT and CDR2 is FRNRAP. The CDR3 protein is CASGLGPGTQAFF. CDR3 DNA sequence: TGTGCTAGTGGTTTGGGCCCCGGGACCCAAGCTTTCTTT.

The chain has TRBV28 and TRBJ2-5; 9 bases match TRBD2. V dropped 7 bases and J dropped 2; count of bases not matched to a gene: 5. The germline V gene has CDR1 MDHEN and CDR2 SYDVKM. The CDR3 consists of 14 residues. CDR3: CASTSAGGQETQYF. The CDR3 bases are TGTGCCAGCACCTCAGCGGGGGGACAAGAGACCCAGTACTTC.

The V gene is TRBV5-6, the J gene TRBJ1-1, with 7 bases identical to TRBD1. With V trimmed by 4 bases and J by 4 bases, 4 bases remained unmatched. The CDR3 sequence is 13 residues long. Germline V gene data show CDR1 as SGHDT and CDR2 as YYEEEE. CDR3 sequence: CASSPGGPTEAFF. CDR3 sequence (DNA): TGTGCCAGCAGCCCAGGGGGGCCCACTGAAGCTTTCTTT. The entire variable domain, with the rest obtained from reference TRBV5-6 and TRBJ1-1, is as follows: DAGVTQSPTHLIKTRGQQVTLRCSPKSGHDTVSWYQQALGQGPQFIFQYYEEEERQRGNFPDRFSGHQFPNYSSELNVNALLLGDSALYLCASSPGGPTEAFFGQGTRLTVV.

Only one count was recorded for this clone. The chain is built from TRBV10-3 and TRBJ2-1, with TRBD1 identical over 8 bases. Germline trimming cut 11 bases from V and 7 bases from J; bases unmatched to any gene: 7. The germline V gene encodes CDR1 ENHRY and CDR2 SYGVKD. CDR3 size: 12 residues. This CDR3 reads CASRQGSNEQFF. The CDR3 DNA sequence: TGTGCCTCTAGACAGGGGTCAAATGAGCAGTTCTTC.

With regard to this clone: Different DNA sequences within this sample yield the same CDR3. V and J are TRBV5-1 and TRBJ1-6; possible D gene TRBD1, 5 bases. The V end was cut by 4 bases, the J end by 7 bases, with 12 bases between. The CDR3 loop spans 14 amino acids. Per germline, CDR1 SGHRS and CDR2 YFSETQ. This CDR3 reads CASSRGTENSPLHF. The CDR3 nucleotides read TGCGCCAGCAGCCGTGGGACGGAAAATTCACCCCTCCACTTT.

The V and J genes are TRBV6-5 and TRBJ2-2; D gene uncertain. V gave up 5 bases and J gave up 4 bases, with 8 bases separating them. Germline assignment: CDR1 MNHEY and CDR2 SVGAGI. The CDR3 is made up of 13 amino acids. The CDR3 here is CASSLGPTGELFF. In DNA form, the CDR3 reads TGTGCCAGCAGTCTCGGACCCACCGGGGAGCTGTTTTTT.

V usage is TRBV5-1 and J usage is TRBJ1-3, with D tentatively TRBD1 (6 bases). The CDR3 is made up of 17 amino acids. Germline CDR1 is SGHRS and CDR2 is YFSETQ. Trimming pared 4 bases from V and 0 bases from J, leaving 17 bases between. The CDR3 nucleotides are TGCGCCAGCAGCCCGAAGGGGGAAACCTACTCTGGAAACACCATATATTTT. Protein sequence: CASSPKGETYSGNTIYF.

The CDR3 DNA reads TGTGCCAGCAGTTACGGCGGGGTTGAGACCCAGTACTTC. Encoded protein: CASSYGGVETQYF. The gene calls are TRBV6-2 or TRBV6-3 and TRBJ2-5; tentative D call: TRBD2 (6 bases). This CDR3 has 13 amino acids. The germline V gene has CDR1 MNHEY and CDR2 SVGEGT. Trimming pared 2 bases from V and 5 bases from J, leaving 9 bases between.

J is TRBJ2-7 and V is TRBV27; 12 bases match TRBD1. The V gene end was trimmed by 5 bases and the J gene end by 11 bases; junction bases not matched to a gene: 13. CDR3 length equals 15 residues. Germline CDR1 reads MNHEY; CDR2 reads SMNVEV (reference sequence). The CDR3 spells CASSPRDRGRDGEYF. CDR3 in DNA: TGTGCCAGCAGTCCCCGGGACAGGGGGCGGGACGGGGAGTACTTC.

The J gene is TRBJ2-1, the V gene TRBV18; 12 bases align to TRBD1. The germline V gene encodes CDR1 KGHSH and CDR2 LQKENI. This CDR3 has 16 residues. The junction had 7 bases not matched to a gene; V was cut back by 4 bases and J by 6 bases. The CDR3 protein is CASSLGTGGGLNEQFF. CDR3 bases: TGTGCCAGCTCACTAGGGACAGGGGGCGGGCTCAATGAGCAGTTCTTC.

This clone has a handful of counts. J is TRBJ1-2 and V is TRBV5-1, with 8 nucleotides matching TRBD1. Germline V gene data show CDR1 as SGHRS and CDR2 as YFSETQ. This CDR3 has 14 residues. V lost 0 bases, J lost 6 bases, and 4 bases stayed unmatched. The DNA for the CDR3 is TGCGCCAGCAGCTTGGCACCAGGGGGCGATGGCTACACCTTC. This gives the protein CASSLAPGGDGYTF.

The gene calls are TRBV2 and TRBJ1-4; D ambiguous. The CDR3 totals 17 residues. The ends were cut back, 2 bases at V and 0 bases at J, with 13 bases in the middle. Germline V gene lookup returns CDR1 SNHLY and CDR2 FYNNEI. CDR3 in DNA: TGTGCCAGCAGTGAAAAGGCAGTACCTGCAACTAATGAAAAACTGTTTTTT. It codes for CASSEKAVPATNEKLFF.

V usage is TRBV3-1 (or the pseudogene TRBV3-2) and J usage is TRBJ1-1, with a possible D match to TRBD1 (6 bases). V dropped 3 bases and J dropped 0 bases, with 11 bases sitting between them. Germline CDR1 is LGHDT and CDR2 is YNNKEL (reference sequence). This CDR3 is 15 amino acids long. This CDR3 reads CASSHPTGLNTEAFF. The CDR3 bases are TGTGCCAGCAGCCACCCAACAGGGTTGAACACTGAAGCTTTCTTT.

Points on this clone: Other DNA sequences within the sample encode an identical CDR3. The CDR3 DNA sequence: TGTGCCAGCAGCTTAGTCGGGGCGTGGGGGACCGGGGAGCTGTTTTTT. This gives the protein CASSLVGAWGTGELFF. The chain uses TRBV11-2 and TRBJ2-2; D assignment may be TRBD1 or TRBD2 (5 bases each). Germline CDR1 and CDR2: SGHAT and FQNNGV. This CDR3 has 16 amino acids. Trimming stripped 1 base from V and 5 bases from J, with 14 bases between.

The rearrangement links TRBV6-4 to TRBJ1-2, with D perhaps TRBD1 (6 bases). The germline CDR1 and CDR2 sequences are MRHNA and SNTAGT. Trimming pared 2 bases from V and 7 bases from J, leaving 8 bases between. CDR3 size: 12 residues. This CDR3 reads CASSDPRGGYTF. Here the CDR3 DNA reads TGTGCCAGCAGTGACCCCAGGGGTGGCTACACCTTC.

The chain employs TRBV15 and TRBJ1-4; D is undetermined. The CDR3 covers 15 residues. The V end lost 1 base, the J end lost 0 bases, and 6 bases lay between the germline ends. Germline V CDR1 and CDR2: LNHNV, YYDKDF (reference sequence). The CDR3 nucleotides read TGTGCCACCAGCAGAGTTTCTGCAACTAATGAAAAACTGTTTTTT. It specifies CATSRVSATNEKLFF. The variable domain in full, with the rest retrieved from reference TRBV15 and TRBJ1-4, is DAMVIQNPRYQVTQFGKPVTLSCSQTLNHNVMYWYQQKSSQAPKLLFHYYDKDFNNEADTPDNFQSRRPNTSFCFLDIRSPGLGDTAMYLCATSRVSATNEKLFFGSGTQLSVL.